The TCR beta chain under discussion was sequenced for a study of response to subunit inactivated influenza vaccine. Study-wide results and caveats: Authors suggested that a seasonal influenza vaccination recruits few new T cells each time.

In its sample, this clonotype was seen a few times. Its antigen is unidentified. The ends were cut back, 6 bases at V and 5 bases at J, with 15 bases in the middle. The CDR3 contains 14 residues. Germline loops: CDR1 KGHDR, CDR2 SFDVKD. TCRdb redid the calling of the RT-PCR reads with MiXCR, one entry per CDR3 protein. Here the sample spans roughly 710,000 distinct CDR3 sequences, around 15% being singletons. The source material was PBMCs from blood, sampled around two weeks before vaccination. This receptor was identified in a man aged 50 to 59 who received an inactivated influenza vaccine. The V and J genes are TRBV24-1 and TRBJ2-5, with D perhaps matching TRBD1 (6 bases). The CDR3 DNA reads as TGTGCCACCAGTATTTCAGGGGAAGGCGAGACCCAGTACTTC. It specifies CATSISGEGETQYF.